The rows below give T cell receptor beta chains drawn from one sample of a study of cytomegalovirus exposure and HLA in healthy donors. The assay was immunoSEQ multiplex PCR, and TCRdb's table has in-frame clones only and misses some. The repertoire holds more than 200,000 clones, around 76% seen once, with nearly 6% in the top ten. Sequenced: PBMCs. The receptors shown here come from a man between 35 and 55 years old in good health and CMV-seropositive. Both conserved end residues are part of each CDR3. Some rows mark clone size as missing; the rest say once, few, many or name a class of expanded clone.

j_call clone_size v_call cdr3_aa
TRBJ2-7 NA TRBV5-1 CASRTNREGGEQYF
TRBJ2-7 NA TRBV11-2 CASSFQGVLNIGEQYF
TRBJ2-5 once TRBV10-1 CASSELAGGQETQYF
TRBJ2-7 NA TRBV6-6 CASSILGQGIGEQYF
TRBJ2-1 NA TRBV25-1 CASSEYKLAGHNEQFF
TRBJ2-1 NA TRBV19 CASSSGSGNEQFF
TRBJ1-2 NA TRBV5-6 CASSLVTSYGYTF
TRBJ2-1 NA TRBV6-1 CASSDRGSYNEQFF
TRBJ2-3 NA TRBV9 CASRKGEGRTDTQYF
TRBJ1-5 few TRBV5-6 CASSLMGRVFNQPQHF
TRBJ2-5 NA TRBV5-1 CASSLFGGYQETQYF
TRBJ2-3 NA TRBV7-3 CASSRRSGRTDTQYF
TRBJ1-3 NA TRBV6-1 CASSATGPFSGNTIYF
TRBJ1-3 NA TRBV6-6 CASSDKQASGNTIYF
TRBJ2-1 NA TRBV27 CASSPSGSSYNEQFF
TRBJ2-7 NA TRBV7-8 CASSSGQGGVMTEQYF
TRBJ2-1 NA TRBV28 CASSAAGRVYNEQFF
TRBJ2-3 few TRBV14 CASSQDLAGVTDTQYF
TRBJ2-7 NA TRBV5-6 CASSYRGPYEQYF
TRBJ2-3 once TRBV7-9 CASGLAATDTQYF
TRBJ2-7 NA TRBV25-1 CASSPFGEQYF
TRBJ2-1 few TRBV18 CASSPRTSGSNEQFF
TRBJ2-1 NA TRBV7-9 CASSSPPGQGGDEQFF
TRBJ1-5 few TRBV4-1 CASSQGYFSNQPQHF
TRBJ2-3 NA TRBV2 CASSPGQSTDTQYF
NA NA TRBV6-1 CASSEARVSYEQYF
TRBJ2-3 NA TRBV13 CASSPIREAPDTQYF
TRBJ2-3 NA TRBV9 CASSPGAGYYTDTQYF
TRBJ2-1 NA TRBV27 CASSSGLAIYNEQFF
TRBJ1-2 once TRBV6-6 CASSYSPGPYGYTF
TRBJ1-6 NA TRBV30 CAWSTGSGLYSPLHF
TRBJ2-7 few TRBV15 CATSRGTSGSREQYF
TRBJ1-4 NA TRBV28 CASSLSGTGAFGEKLFF
TRBJ2-2 few TRBV11-2 CASSEAGSTTGELFF
TRBJ1-2 once TRBV2 CASTQGANYGYTF
TRBJ2-3 NA TRBV9 CASSVAGRTGTDTQYF
TRBJ1-1 NA TRBV7-3 CASSPGGGGWAEAFF
TRBJ2-2 NA TRBV28 CASSFGLAGKTGELFF
TRBJ1-3 NA TRBV7-6 CASSYTGSGGNTIYF
TRBJ1-1 NA TRBV18 CASSPAGINVGTEAFF
TRBJ2-5 once TRBV19 CASSIGGRLQETQYF
TRBJ1-2 NA TRBV2 CASRTGGTHYGYTF
TRBJ1-5 NA TRBV5-8 CASSTSGTGYSNQPQHF
TRBJ2-1 NA TRBV11-3 CASSTGLAGAGEQFF
TRBJ2-3 NA TRBV11-2 CASSPHRGAADTQYF
TRBJ1-1 NA TRBV18 CASSPVPGQGGNTEAFF
TRBJ2-1 NA TRBV7-3 CASSVGTSGDEQFF
TRBJ1-1 NA TRBV23-1 CASSHPDRGNTEAFF
TRBJ2-5 NA TRBV13 CASSLGTGGAETQYF
TRBJ1-5 NA TRBV29-1 CSVALTGDSNQPQHF
TRBJ2-2 NA TRBV11-1 CASSPLAANGGGELFF
TRBJ2-3 few TRBV28 CASRSRGTPSTDTQYF
TRBJ2-1 NA TRBV7-9 CASSQLAGPANEQFF
TRBJ2-1 NA TRBV6-1 CASRASGNYNEQFF
TRBJ2-1 few TRBV11-2 CASSLIGGSSYNEQFF